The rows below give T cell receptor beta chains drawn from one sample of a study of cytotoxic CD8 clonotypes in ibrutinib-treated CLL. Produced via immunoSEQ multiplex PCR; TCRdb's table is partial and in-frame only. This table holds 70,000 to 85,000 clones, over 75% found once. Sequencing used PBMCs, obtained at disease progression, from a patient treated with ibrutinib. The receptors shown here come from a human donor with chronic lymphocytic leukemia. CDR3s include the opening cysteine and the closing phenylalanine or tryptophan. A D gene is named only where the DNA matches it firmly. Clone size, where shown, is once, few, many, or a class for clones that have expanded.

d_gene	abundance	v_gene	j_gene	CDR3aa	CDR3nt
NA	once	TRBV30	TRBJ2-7	CAWSAGYEQYF	TGTGCCTGGAGCGCCGGCTACGAGCAGTACTTC
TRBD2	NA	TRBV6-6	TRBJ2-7	CASSYPTSGSYEQYF	TGTGCCAGCAGTTACCCCACTAGCGGGAGCTACGAGCAGTACTTC
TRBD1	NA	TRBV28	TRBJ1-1	CASSRWTGGNTEAFF	TGTGCCAGCAGTAGGTGGACAGGGGGGAACACTGAAGCTTTCTTT
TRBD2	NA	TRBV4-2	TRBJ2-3	CASSQTPGLAGRLSTDTQYF	TGTGCCAGCAGCCAAACACCGGGACTAGCGGGCCGCCTAAGCACAGATACGCAGTATTTT
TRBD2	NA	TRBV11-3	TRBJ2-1	CASSYFLAGDGDEQFF	TGTGCCAGCAGCTATTTCCTAGCGGGAGACGGCGATGAGCAGTTCTTC
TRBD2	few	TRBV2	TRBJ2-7	CASSLTSGSAYEQYF	TGTGCCAGCAGTCTGACTAGCGGGAGTGCCTACGAGCAGTACTTC
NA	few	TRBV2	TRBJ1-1	CASNLELGYTEAFF	TGTGCCAGCAACTTAGAGCTGGGGTACACTGAAGCTTTCTTT
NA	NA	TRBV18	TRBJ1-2	CASSPPEGYGYTF	TGTGCCAGCTCACCACCGGAGGGTTATGGCTACACCTTC
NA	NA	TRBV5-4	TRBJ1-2	CASSLASLYGYTF	TGTGCCAGCAGCTTGGCTTCTCTCTATGGCTACACCTTC
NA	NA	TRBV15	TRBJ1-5	CATSREGYSNQPQHF	TGTGCCACCAGCAGGGAGGGGTATAGCAATCAGCCCCAGCATTTT
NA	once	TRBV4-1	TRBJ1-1	CASSREQGRSAFF	TGCGCCAGCAGCCGGGAACAGGGACGGAGCGCTTTCTTT
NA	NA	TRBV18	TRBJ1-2	CASSPPGMLGYGYTF	TGTGCCAGCTCACCACCTGGAATGTTAGGCTATGGCTACACCTTC
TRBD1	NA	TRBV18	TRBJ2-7	CASSPRDRGAEQYF	TGTGCCAGCTCACCACGGGACAGGGGTGCCGAGCAGTACTTC
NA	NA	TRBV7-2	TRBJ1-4	CASSLFASANEKLFF	TGTGCCAGCAGCTTATTCGCTAGCGCTAATGAAAAACTGTTTTTT
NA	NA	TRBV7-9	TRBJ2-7	CASSLQGEQYF	TGTGCCAGCAGCCTACAGGGCGAGCAGTACTTC
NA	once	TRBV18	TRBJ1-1	CASSPPRGFGTEAFF	TGTGCCAGCTCACCACCCCGGGGTTTTGGCACTGAAGCTTTCTTT
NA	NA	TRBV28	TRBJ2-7	CASKFGAPRYEQYF	TGTGCCAGCAAATTTGGGGCACCTCGGTACGAGCAGTACTTC
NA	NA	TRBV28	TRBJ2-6	CASSSQGFGANVLTF	TGTGCCAGCAGTTCACAGGGATTTGGGGCCAACGTCCTGACTTTC
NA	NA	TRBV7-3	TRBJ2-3	CASSLTDTQYF	TGTGCCAGCAGCTTAACGGATACGCAGTATTTT
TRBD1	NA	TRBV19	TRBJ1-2	CASSPKDRARYGYTF	TGTGCCAGTAGTCCGAAGGACAGGGCGCGCTATGGCTACACCTTC
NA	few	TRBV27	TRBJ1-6	CASSLESGTIRALHF	TGTGCCAGCAGTTTAGAATCCGGGACGATTCGGGCCCTCCACTTT
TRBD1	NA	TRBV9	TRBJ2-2	CASSVGGQGNTGELFF	TGTGCCAGCAGCGTAGGGGGACAGGGTAACACCGGGGAGCTGTTTTTT
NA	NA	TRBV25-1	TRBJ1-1	CASSATGTTEAFF	TGTGCCAGCAGTGCCACAGGGACCACTGAAGCTTTCTTT
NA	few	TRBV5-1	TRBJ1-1	CASSLNLGRTEAFF	TGCGCCAGCAGCTTGAATTTAGGTCGGACTGAAGCTTTCTTT
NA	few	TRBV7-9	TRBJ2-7	CASSLPGISYEQYF	TGTGCCAGCAGCTTACCCGGGATCTCCTACGAGCAGTACTTC
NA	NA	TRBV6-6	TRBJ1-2	CASSYSIGNLPGVAGF	TGTGCCAGCAGTTACTCGATAGGTAACCTCCCCGGCGTCGCCGGATTC
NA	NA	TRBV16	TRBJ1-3	CASSSGPGGGNTIYF	TGTGCCAGCAGCTCCGGCCCGGGGGGAGGAAACACCATATATTTT
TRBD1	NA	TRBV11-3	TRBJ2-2	CASGDRRRTGELFF	TGTGCCAGCGGGGACAGGAGGAGGACCGGGGAGCTGTTTTTT
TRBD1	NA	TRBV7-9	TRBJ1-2	CASSFGQGEGYTF	TGTGCCAGCAGCTTTGGACAGGGAGAAGGCTACACCTTC
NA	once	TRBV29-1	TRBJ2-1	CSAGYNEQFF	TGCAGCGCCGGATACAATGAGCAGTTCTTC
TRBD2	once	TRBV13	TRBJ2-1	CASSPRTSGYYNEQFF	TGTGCCAGCAGCCCTCGGACTAGCGGATACTACAATGAGCAGTTCTTC
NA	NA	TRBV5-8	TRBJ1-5	CASTLLEAGYQPQHF	TGTGCCAGCACCTTACTCGAGGCCGGTTACCAGCCCCAGCATTTT
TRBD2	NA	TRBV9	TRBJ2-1	CASSVALAGGYNEQFF	TGTGCCAGCAGCGTAGCCCTAGCGGGAGGATACAATGAGCAGTTCTTC
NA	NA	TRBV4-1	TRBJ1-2	CASSRSSVIYGYTF	TGCGCCAGCAGCCGCTCCTCAGTTATCTATGGCTACACCTTC
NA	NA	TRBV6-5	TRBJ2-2	CASSYRSTGELFF	TGTGCCAGCAGTTACAGAAGCACCGGGGAGCTGTTTTTT
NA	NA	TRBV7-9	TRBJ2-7	CASSPANYEQYF	TGTGCCAGCAGCCCAGCGAACTACGAGCAGTACTTC
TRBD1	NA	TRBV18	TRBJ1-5	CASSPPGTGVQPQHF	TGTGCCAGCTCACCACCTGGGACAGGGGTCCAGCCCCAGCATTTT
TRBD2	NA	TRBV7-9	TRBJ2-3	CASSSGAGTSGTSTDTQYF	TGTGCCAGCAGCTCCGGGGCCGGGACTAGCGGAACTAGCACAGATACGCAGTATTTT
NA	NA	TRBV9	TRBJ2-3	CASSVVSSTDTQYF	TGTGCCAGCAGCGTAGTATCTAGCACCGATACGCAGTATTTT
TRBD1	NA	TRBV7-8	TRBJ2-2	CASKGYRGRTGELFF	TGTGCCAGCAAAGGGTACAGGGGTAGGACCGGGGAGCTGTTTTTT
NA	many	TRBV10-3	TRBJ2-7	CAIRGQGKAYEQYF	TGTGCCATCAGAGGGCAGGGAAAAGCCTACGAGCAGTACTTC
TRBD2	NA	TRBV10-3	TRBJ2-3	CASSFLTSGRRGTDTQYF	TGTGCCAGCAGTTTTCTTACTAGCGGGAGAAGGGGTACAGATACGCAGTATTTT
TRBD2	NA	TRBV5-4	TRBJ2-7	CASSILGLADSYEQYF	TGTGCCAGCAGCATACTAGGACTAGCGGACTCCTACGAGCAGTACTTC
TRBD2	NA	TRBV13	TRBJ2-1	CASRRLAGGFNEQFF	TGTGCCAGCAGGCGGCTAGCGGGGGGGTTTAATGAGCAGTTCTTC
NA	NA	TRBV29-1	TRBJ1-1	CSVGGAVAFF	TGCAGCGTTGGGGGAGCTGTGGCTTTCTTT